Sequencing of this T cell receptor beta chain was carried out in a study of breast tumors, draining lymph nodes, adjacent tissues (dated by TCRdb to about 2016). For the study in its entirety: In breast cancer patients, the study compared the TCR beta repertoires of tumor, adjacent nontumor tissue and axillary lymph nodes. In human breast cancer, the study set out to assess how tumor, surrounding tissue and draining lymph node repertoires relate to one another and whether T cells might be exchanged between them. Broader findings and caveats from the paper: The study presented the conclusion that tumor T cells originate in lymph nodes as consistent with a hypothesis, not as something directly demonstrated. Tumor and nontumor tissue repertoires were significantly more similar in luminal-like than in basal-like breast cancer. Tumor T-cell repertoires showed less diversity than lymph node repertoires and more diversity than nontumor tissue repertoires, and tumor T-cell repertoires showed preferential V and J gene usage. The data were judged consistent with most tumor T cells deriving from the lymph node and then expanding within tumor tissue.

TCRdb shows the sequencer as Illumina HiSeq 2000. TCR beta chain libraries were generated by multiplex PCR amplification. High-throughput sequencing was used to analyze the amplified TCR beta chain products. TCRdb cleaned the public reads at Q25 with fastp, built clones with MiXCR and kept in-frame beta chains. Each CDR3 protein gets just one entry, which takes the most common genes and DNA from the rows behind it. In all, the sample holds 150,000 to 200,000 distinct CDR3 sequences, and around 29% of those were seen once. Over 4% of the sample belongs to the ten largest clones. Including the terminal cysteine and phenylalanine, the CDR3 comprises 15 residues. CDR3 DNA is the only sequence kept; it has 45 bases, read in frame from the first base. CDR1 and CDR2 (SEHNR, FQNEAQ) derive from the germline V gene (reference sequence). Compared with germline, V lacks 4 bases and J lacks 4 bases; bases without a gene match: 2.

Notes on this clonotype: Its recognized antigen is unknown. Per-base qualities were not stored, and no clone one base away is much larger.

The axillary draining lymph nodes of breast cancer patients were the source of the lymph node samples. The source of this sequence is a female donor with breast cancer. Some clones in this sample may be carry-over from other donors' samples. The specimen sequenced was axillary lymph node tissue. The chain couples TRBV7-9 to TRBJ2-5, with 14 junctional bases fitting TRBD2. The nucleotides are TGTGCCAGCAGCTCGGGGACTAGCGGGGGAGAGACCCAGTACTTC. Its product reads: CASSSGTSGGETQYF.